The 23 T cell receptor beta chains listed next were all sequenced from one sample in a study of cytomegalovirus exposure and HLA in healthy donors. Vbeta (60) and Jbeta (13) primers were used in the PCR. Profiling relied on immunoSEQ multiplex PCR, and the TCRdb table lists in-frame clones only, not all of them. The sample gives 120,000 or so clones, 81% of which show up once; about 1.8% is in the top ten. The sequencing sample was made of PBMCs. Receptors originate from a man aged 18 to 35 in good health and CMV-seronegative.

V is TRBV9 and J is TRBJ1-4; 9 bases align to TRBD1. Trimming at V came to 3 bases and at J to 7 bases, leaving 4 bases not matched to a gene. The CDR3 has 14 residues. The germline V gene has CDR1 SGDLS and CDR2 YYNGEE. Here the CDR3 DNA reads TGTGCCAGCAGCGGACGGGACAGGGTTGAAAAACTGTTTTTT. This gives the protein CASSGRDRVEKLFF. Full variable domain (remainder filled in from reference TRBV9 and TRBJ1-4): DSGVTQTPKHLITATGQRVTLRCSPRSGDLSVYWYQQSLDQGLQFLIQYYNGEERAKGNILERFSAQQFPDLHSELNLSSLELGDSALYFCASSGRDRVEKLFFGSGTQLSVL.

The chain employs TRBV18 and TRBJ1-1; TRBD1 might be the D (5 bases). Germline-derived CDR1 and CDR2 are KGHSH and LQKENI. There are 13 residues in the CDR3. V lost 5 bases and J 4 bases, leaving 11 bases between the germline ends. The CDR3 DNA reads as TGTGCCAGCTCAAGCGCCAGGGCCACTGAAGCTTTCTTT. Amino acid sequence: CASSSARATEAFF.

This chain connects TRBV9 to TRBJ2-5, with TRBD1 as a possible D gene (6 bases). The CDR3 is 15 amino acids. Trimming removed 0 bases at V and 5 bases at J, with 14 bases between. Germline lookup yields CDR1 SGDLS and CDR2 YYNGEE. The CDR3 loop reads CASSVAPGVRETQYF. CDR3 in DNA: TGTGCCAGCAGCGTAGCCCCAGGGGTTCGGGAGACCCAGTACTTC. Combining the CDR3 with reference TRBV9 and TRBJ2-5 gives the whole variable domain DSGVTQTPKHLITATGQRVTLRCSPRSGDLSVYWYQQSLDQGLQFLIQYYNGEERAKGNILERFSAQQFPDLHSELNLSSLELGDSALYFCASSVAPGVRETQYFGPGTRLLVL.

As regards this clone: This sample includes further DNA sequences coding for the same CDR3. This chain connects TRBV23-1 to TRBJ2-7; TRBD1 aligns across 7 bases. TRBV23-1 is placed among ORFs of uncertain function. V shed 2 bases and J 5 bases; nucleotides not matched to a gene: 9. The CDR3 is 15 residues long. In nucleotides, the CDR3 is TGCGCCAGCAGTCAACGACAGGGCTTTGGGAACGAGCAGTACTTC. Translating gives CASSQRQGFGNEQYF.

This clone was observed a handful of times. The CDR3 carries no conserved terminal phenylalanine or tryptophan, so it likely arises from a read error. The limits of the CDR3 on the DNA are not certain, so only TCRdb's listed CDR3 is given. The V and J genes are TRBV4-3 and TRBJ1-1; TRBD1 is the table's D call, not checked against the DNA. From its first to its last residue, the CDR3 has 13 amino acids. Germline CDR1 reads LGHNA; CDR2 reads YSLEER. The CDR3: CASSHSAQGKLEI.

V and J are TRBV13 and TRBJ2-3; the match to TRBD2 covers 7 bases. Germline V gene data show CDR1 as PRHDT and CDR2 as FYEKMQ (reference sequence). With V trimmed by 3 bases and J by 1 base, 4 bases remained unmatched. The CDR3 totals 15 residues. The CDR3 region is CASSFAGVGTDTQYF. The CDR3 DNA is TGTGCCAGCAGCTTTGCGGGGGTGGGCACAGATACGCAGTATTTT.

This chain joins TRBV7-6 and TRBJ2-3; 7 bases map to TRBD1. CDR1 and CDR2 (germline): SGHVS, FNYEAQ. The length of the CDR3 is 16 residues. V lost 4 bases and J lost 3; bases outside the gene matches: 10. DNA for the CDR3: TGTGCCAGCAGCTCAGTACGGCAGGGGGTGACAGATACGCAGTATTTT. Amino acids: CASSSVRQGVTDTQYF.

The chain combines TRBV10-1 with TRBJ2-1, with 10 positions matching TRBD2. Trimming cost V 8 bases and J 4 bases; bases outside gene matches: 8. CDR1 is WNHNN and CDR2 is SYGVQD in the germline V gene (reference sequence). The CDR3 consists of 15 residues. The CDR3 nucleotides are TGCGCCAGCCTTTCTCTAGCGGGGGTTTACAATGAGCAGTTCTTC. Its translation is CASLSLAGVYNEQFF.

This clone was observed a handful of times. The chain employs TRBV6-5 and TRBJ1-2; TRBD1 is a possible D gene (5 bases). Germline V lookup: CDR1 MNHEY, CDR2 SVGAGI. Trimming left V 6 bases short and J 3 bases short, with 14 bases between. The CDR3 runs 14 residues. The DNA for the CDR3 is TGTGCCAGCAGCCTAACCCCAGGGCACTATGGCTACACCTTC. Its protein is CASSLTPGHYGYTF.

A few counts support this clone. The chain combines TRBV15 with TRBJ1-2; tentative D call: TRBD1 (6 bases). Deletions cut 3 bases from V and 0 bases from J, with 8 bases between. Germline V lookup: CDR1 LNHNV, CDR2 YYDKDF (reference sequence). This CDR3 spans 14 amino acids. As DNA, the CDR3 is TGTGCCACCAGCAGTCCAGGGGCTAACTATGGCTACACCTTC. It specifies CATSSPGANYGYTF.

This clone has a single count. The CDR3 DNA reads TGTGCCAGCAGCCCCAGGACAGGCGGCTACACCTTC. It specifies CASSPRTGGYTF. The gene calls are TRBV7-2 and TRBJ1-2; 7 nucleotides align to TRBD1. Per germline, CDR1 SGHTA and CDR2 FQGNSA. With 5 bases clipped from V and 8 bases from J, the junction kept 5 bases outside the gene matches. The CDR3 spans 12 residues.

The rearrangement links TRBV7-3 to TRBJ2-5; no reliable D call. V lost 2 bases and J 3 bases, leaving 13 bases between the germline ends. The CDR3 is made up of 15 amino acids. Germline values: CDR1 SGHTA, CDR2 FQGTGA. CDR3 sequence: CASSLLGNEEETQYF. The CDR3 DNA is TGTGCCAGCAGCTTACTTGGCAACGAGGAAGAGACCCAGTACTTC.

V usage is TRBV7-2 and J usage is TRBJ2-5; TRBD1 is a possible D gene (6 bases). Germline V CDR1 and CDR2: SGHTA, FQGNSA. CDR3 length: 13 residues. The V and J ends lost 3 bases and 5 bases respectively, with 10 bases between them. CDR3 DNA sequence: TGTGCCAGCAGCTTGGGACATAAGGAGACCCAGTACTTC. Amino acids: CASSLGHKETQYF. The whole variable domain, filled in from reference TRBV7-2 and TRBJ2-5, reads GAGVSQSPSNKVTEKGKDVELRCDPISGHTALYWYRQSLGQGLEFLIYFQGNSAPDKSGLPSDRFSAERTGGSVSTLTIQRTQQEDSAVYLCASSLGHKETQYFGPGTRLLVL.

The chain links TRBV7-9 to TRBJ2-1, with 12 bases lining up with TRBD2. V gave up 5 bases and J gave up 5 bases; unmatched junction bases: 4. The length of the CDR3 is 15 residues. CDR1 and CDR2 (germline): SEHNR, FQNEAQ (reference sequence). CDR3 in DNA: TGTGCCAGCAGCCCCCGACTAGCGGGGGACAATGAGCAGTTCTTC. It translates to CASSPRLAGDNEQFF. Filled out from reference TRBV7-9 and TRBJ2-1, the complete variable domain reads DTGVSQNPRHKITKRGQNVTFRCDPISEHNRLYWYRQTLGQGPEFLTYFQNEAQLEKSRLLSDRFSAERPKGSFSTLEIQRTEQGDSAMYLCASSPRLAGDNEQFFGPGTRLTVL.

The chain carries TRBV6-5 and TRBJ2-3, with 7 bases lining up with TRBD2. The V gene's germline CDR1 is MNHEY and CDR2 SVGAGI. V was pared by 2 bases and J by 0 bases, with 5 bases of the junction left unmatched. The CDR3 loop spans 16 amino acids. The CDR3 sequence is CASSYRRGLSTDTQYF. The CDR3 DNA follows: TGTGCCAGCAGTTACCGGCGGGGACTAAGCACAGATACGCAGTATTTT.

This chain joins TRBV6-1 and TRBJ2-1; TRBD2 matches at 10 bases. The V and J ends lost 6 bases and 4 bases, in that order; junction bases with no gene match: 6. Germline V CDR1 and CDR2: MNHNS, SASEGT. The CDR3 runs 15 residues. The CDR3 DNA reads TGTGCCAGCAGCTTAAGCGGGGGGGGGTACAATGAGCAGTTCTTC. Translating gives CASSLSGGGYNEQFF.

The V call is TRBV6-6, the J call TRBJ2-5; D is undetermined. V lost 2 bases, J lost 3 bases, and 10 bases lay in between. Looked up from germline, CDR1 is MNHNY and CDR2 is SVGAGI (reference sequence). This CDR3 is built from 14 residues. CDR3 sequence (DNA): TGTGCCAGCAGTTACCTCGCACGGGAAGAGACCCAGTACTTC. Amino acid sequence: CASSYLAREETQYF.

The chain joins TRBV6-5 to TRBJ2-5, with D perhaps matching TRBD2 (5 bases). With the DNA end fitting TRBJ2-7 better, the J assignment may be wrong. Germline CDR1 is MNHEY and CDR2 is SVGAGI. The CDR3 covers 15 residues. The CDR3 DNA is TGTGCCAGCAGGGGAAAGGGAGTTTTTTCCTACGAGCAGTACTTC. This sequence encodes CASRGKGVFSYEQYF.

A single count supports this clone. The chain employs TRBV19 and TRBJ1-2, with 8 bases fitting TRBD1. Per the germline V gene, CDR1 is LNHDA and CDR2 is SQIVND (reference sequence). V was clipped by 2 bases and J by 8 bases; unmatched bases: 16. The CDR3 has 17 amino acids. The CDR3 protein is CASSIKVGTGTLVGYTF. In nucleotides, the CDR3 is TGTGCCAGTAGTATAAAAGTCGGGACAGGTACTTTAGTCGGCTACACCTTC.

The CDR3 DNA reads TGTGCCAGCAGCCCAAAGGGGTGGACTGAAGCTTTCTTT. It yields the protein CASSPKGWTEAFF. This chain links TRBV7-9 with TRBJ1-1; maybe TRBD1 (5 bases). The germline CDR1 and CDR2 sequences are SEHNR and FQNEAQ (reference sequence). V gave up 5 bases and J gave up 5 bases, with 12 bases separating them. The CDR3 loop spans 13 amino acids.

This chain links TRBV9 with TRBJ1-3; a possible D gene is TRBD1 (5 bases). CDR1 and CDR2 from the germline V gene are SGDLS and YYNGEE. The CDR3 sequence is 16 residues long. V was pared by 0 bases and J by 4 bases, with 14 bases between. The CDR3 bases are TGTGCCAGCAGCGTAGGAGGGGAGGTGGGAGGAAACACCATATATTTT. This codes for CASSVGGEVGGNTIYF.

The chain recombines TRBV7-8 with TRBJ1-1, with a tentative D call TRBD1 (6 bases). The CDR3 spans 13 residues. CDR1 SGHVS and CDR2 FQNEAQ come from the germline V gene. V dropped 6 bases and J dropped 4 bases, with 12 bases sitting between them. The CDR3 here is CASRQGRGTEAFF. The CDR3 DNA reads TGTGCCAGCAGGCAGGGGCGAGGCACTGAAGCTTTCTTT. Using reference TRBV7-8 and TRBJ1-1 for the parts outside the CDR3, the full variable domain is GAGVSQSPRYKVAKRGQDVALRCDPISGHVSLFWYQQALGQGPEFLTYFQNEAQLDKSGLPSDRFFAERPEGSVSTLKIQRTQQEDSAVYLCASRQGRGTEAFFGQGTRLTVV.

The chain carries TRBV2 and TRBJ2-7; 7 positions agree with TRBD1. The junction had 5 bases not matched to a gene; V was cut back by 8 bases and J by 4 bases. The CDR3 covers 12 residues. Germline assignment: CDR1 SNHLY and CDR2 FYNNEI. Here the CDR3 DNA reads TGTGCCAGCCGGGACAGCCTTTACGAGCAGTACTTC. It codes for CASRDSLYEQYF.